What follows are 16 T cell receptor beta chains derived from one specimen sequenced in a study of graft-versus-host responses after intestinal transplantation. No cognate antigen is known for these TCRs. Produced via immunoSEQ multiplex PCR; TCRdb's table is partial and in-frame only. The profile shows around 110,000 clones, approximately 94% of them singletons. Source: unstimulated CD4+ T cells sorted from spleen or lymph node cells, taken before transplant. All receptors derive from a human donor who was the organ donor for an intestinal transplant.

V is TRBV6-6 and J is TRBJ2-5, with TRBD1 as a possible D gene (6 bases). Germline assignment: CDR1 MNHNY and CDR2 SVGAGI (reference sequence). This CDR3 spans 15 amino acids. V was cut by 0 bases and J by 5 bases, with 13 bases left in between. The CDR3 spells CASSYSGAPMETQYF. The CDR3 DNA reads TGTGCCAGCAGTTACTCGGGGGCGCCGATGGAGACCCAGTACTTC.

The V call is TRBV10-1, the J call TRBJ2-1; tentatively, D is TRBD2 (6 bases). The germline V gene has CDR1 WNHNN and CDR2 SYGVQD (reference sequence). The CDR3 totals 16 residues. Between the trimmed V and J ends, which lost 6 bases and 0 bases, there was a span of 15 bases. The CDR3 region is CASSPGTGSSYNEQFF. CDR3 DNA: TGCGCCAGCAGCCCCGGGACTGGGAGCTCCTACAATGAGCAGTTCTTC.

The chain carries TRBV19 and TRBJ2-3, with 7 bases matching TRBD1. The V segment lost 8 bases and the J segment 3 bases; nucleotides outside the gene matches: 8. Germline V gene data show CDR1 as LNHDA and CDR2 as SQIVND (reference sequence). The CDR3 contains 14 residues. DNA of the CDR3: TGTGCCAGTGCTCAACAGGGGCGGACAGATACGCAGTATTTT. Encoded protein: CASAQQGRTDTQYF.

This clone came up once. The chain combines TRBV6-5 with TRBJ1-5, with TRBD1 as a possible D gene (6 bases). V lost 2 bases and J 7 bases, leaving 9 bases between the germline ends. The germline gives CDR1 MNHEY, CDR2 SVGAGI. The CDR3 is 13 residues long. The CDR3 sequence: CASSYGRGQPQHF. The CDR3 DNA reads as TGTGCCAGCAGTTACGGTAGGGGGCAGCCCCAGCATTTT.

The CDR3 region is CASSMGTGGATDTQYF. CDR3 nucleotide sequence: TGTGCCAGTAGTATGGGGACAGGGGGCGCGACAGATACGCAGTATTTT. This sequence joins TRBV19 and TRBJ2-3, with 12 bases aligning to TRBD1. Germline V gene sequence: CDR1 LNHDA, CDR2 SQIVND (reference sequence). V shed 3 bases and J 3 bases; nucleotides not matched to a gene: 4. The CDR3 extends over 16 amino acids.

The rearrangement links TRBV7-2 to TRBJ2-3; 7 bases line up with TRBD2. CDR3 length: 15 amino acids. V trimming: 5 bases; J trimming: 1 base; junction bases outside the gene matches: 6. In germline, CDR1 is SGHTA, CDR2 FQGNSA. CDR3 nucleotides: TGTGCCAGCAGCCCAGGAGGGAGGGGCACAGATACGCAGTATTTT. Translated: CASSPGGRGTDTQYF.

For the CDR3, the DNA is TGTGCCAGCAGTAGTTCTAGCGCGACATACGAGCAGTACTTC. Its translation: CASSSSSATYEQYF. V and J are TRBV6-4 and TRBJ2-7, with D perhaps TRBD2 (6 bases). Deletions cut 5 bases from V and 4 bases from J, with 15 bases between. In germline, CDR1 is MRHNA, CDR2 SNTAGT. The CDR3 covers 14 residues.

In regard to this clone: The junction departs from the called germline gene at one end, perhaps through a read error. V is TRBV18 and J is TRBJ1-5, with D unresolved. This CDR3 is 13 amino acids long. Germline V gene lookup returns CDR1 KGHSH and CDR2 LQKENI. The CDR3 is CAGSPTNNQPQHF. The CDR3 DNA sequence: TGTGCCGGCTCACCTACGAACAATCAGCCCCAGCATTTT.

The chain uses TRBV5-5 and TRBJ2-7; TRBD1 is a possible D gene (5 bases). Trimming took off 3 bases at V and 2 bases at J, with 21 bases between the two ends. Germline V lookup: CDR1 SGHKS, CDR2 YYEKEE (reference sequence). The CDR3 runs to 17 residues. The CDR3 spells CASSSPKTQGYPYEQYF. DNA of the CDR3: TGTGCCAGCAGCTCGCCTAAAACCCAGGGCTACCCCTACGAGCAGTACTTC.

The rearrangement uses TRBV5-4 and TRBJ2-4, with 8 nucleotides matching TRBD2. CDR3 size: 14 residues. Looked up from germline, CDR1 is SGHNT and CDR2 is YYREEE (reference sequence). With V trimmed by 0 bases and J by 5 bases, 1 base remained unmatched. CDR3 nucleotides: TGTGCCAGCAGCTTGGCGGGAGGGCAAAACATTCAGTACTTC. Its protein is CASSLAGGQNIQYF.

This clone turned up a few times. The CDR3 sequence: CASSEPGTYEQYF. The CDR3 bases are TGTGCCAGCAGTGAGCCAGGTACCTACGAGCAGTACTTC. The chain uses TRBV6-1 and TRBJ2-7, with no clear D. V was clipped by 3 bases and J by 2 bases, with 8 bases between them. This CDR3 region has 13 residues. Germline CDR1 and CDR2: MNHNS and SASEGT.

The gene calls are TRBV9 and TRBJ2-5; D is ambiguous. Gene TRBJ2-7 matches the end of the DNA better, so the J call may be wrong. The germline CDR1 and CDR2 sequences are SGDLS and YYNGEE. The CDR3 extends over 13 amino acids. CDR3 nucleotides: TGTGCCAGCAGCGTAGGCAGTTCTGGCGAGCAGTACTTC. Its translation: CASSVGSSGEQYF.

The chain couples TRBV7-2 to TRBJ2-5; TRBD2 agrees at 14 bases. Germline V lookup: CDR1 SGHTA, CDR2 FQGNSA. The CDR3 consists of 16 residues. Trimming took 5 bases from V and 5 from J; bases not matched to a gene: 7. The CDR3, as DNA: TGTGCCAGCAGCGAGGGGACTAGCGGGAGAGGCGAGACCCAGTACTTC. It codes for CASSEGTSGRGETQYF.

The chain employs TRBV5-5 and TRBJ2-7; tentative D call: TRBD2 (6 bases). The germline V gene has CDR1 SGHKS and CDR2 YYEKEE (reference sequence). The CDR3 contains 14 residues. The germline V and J ends were trimmed by 4 bases and 3 bases, with 14 bases remaining between them. This chain's CDR3 is CASSLEGRSYEQYF. The CDR3 DNA reads TGTGCCAGCAGCCTGGAGGGGAGAAGCTACGAGCAGTACTTC. The complete variable domain, with remaining parts taken from reference TRBV5-5 and TRBJ2-7, reads DAGVTQSPTHLIKTRGQQVTLRCSPISGHKSVSWYQQVLGQGPQFIFQYYEKEERGRGNFPDRFSARQFPNYSSELNVNALLLGDSALYLCASSLEGRSYEQYFGPGTRLTVT.

Remarks on this clone: One end of the junction fails to match germline, which may point to a read error. The rearrangement uses TRBV28 and TRBJ2-3, with TRBD1 matching over 9 bases. The CDR3 spans 11 residues. Germline CDR1 reads MDHEN; CDR2 reads SYDVKM. The CDR3 coding sequence is TGTGCCAGCAGTCAGGGACAGGGAGTCCATTTT. Translation: CASSQGQGVHF.

The rearrangement links TRBV18 to TRBJ1-2; the D is unclear. V lost 3 bases and J 4 bases, leaving 21 bases between the germline ends. The CDR3 runs to 17 residues. Germline CDR1 KGHSH, CDR2 LQKENI. The CDR3, as DNA: TGTGCCAGCTCACCTGACCGGATTTCACCTGGCCCCTATGGCTACACCTTC. Translated: CASSPDRISPGPYGYTF. The complete variable domain, with remaining parts taken from reference TRBV18 and TRBJ1-2, reads NAGVMQNPRHLVRRRGQEARLRCSPMKGHSHVYWYRQLPEEGLKFMVYLQKENIIDESGMPKERFSAEFPKEGPSILRIQQVVRGDSAAYFCASSPDRISPGPYGYTFGSGTRLTVV.